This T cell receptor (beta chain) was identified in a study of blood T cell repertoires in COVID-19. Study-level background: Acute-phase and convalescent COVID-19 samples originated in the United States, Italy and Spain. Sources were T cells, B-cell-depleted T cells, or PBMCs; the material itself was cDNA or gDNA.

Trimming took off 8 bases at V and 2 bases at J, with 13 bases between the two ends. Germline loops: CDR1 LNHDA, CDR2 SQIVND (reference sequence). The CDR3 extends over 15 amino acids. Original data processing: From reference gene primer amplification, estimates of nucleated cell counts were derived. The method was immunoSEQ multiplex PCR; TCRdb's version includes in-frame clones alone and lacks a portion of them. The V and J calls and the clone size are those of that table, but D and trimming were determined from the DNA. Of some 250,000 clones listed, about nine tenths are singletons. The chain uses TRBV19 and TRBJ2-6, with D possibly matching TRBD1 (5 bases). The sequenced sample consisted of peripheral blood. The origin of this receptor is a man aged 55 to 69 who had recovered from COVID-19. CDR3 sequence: CASSRRGPGANVLTF. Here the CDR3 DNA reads TGTGCCAGTTCTCGAAGGGGCCCTGGGGCCAACGTCCTGACTTTC.